This TCR beta chain was found in a study of identical twins. Ten or more counts support this clonotype. MiXCR, applied by TCRdb to the 5' RACE reads, yields one record per CDR3 protein. The sample has 1.5 million to 2 million distinct CDR3 sequences, roughly a third seen once; the top ten hold roughly 0.3%. With 5 bases removed from V and 5 bases from J, the gap between germline ends came to 14 bases. The CDR3 loop spans 14 amino acids. Germline assignment: CDR1 MNHEY and CDR2 SMNVEV (reference sequence). The gene calls are TRBV27 and TRBJ2-3; D unclear. The receptor comes from a newborn girl in good health. The sample was cord blood. CDR3 residues: CASSPALLGDTQYF. The CDR3 DNA reads TGTGCCAGCAGTCCAGCTCTCCTGGGAGATACGCAGTATTTT.